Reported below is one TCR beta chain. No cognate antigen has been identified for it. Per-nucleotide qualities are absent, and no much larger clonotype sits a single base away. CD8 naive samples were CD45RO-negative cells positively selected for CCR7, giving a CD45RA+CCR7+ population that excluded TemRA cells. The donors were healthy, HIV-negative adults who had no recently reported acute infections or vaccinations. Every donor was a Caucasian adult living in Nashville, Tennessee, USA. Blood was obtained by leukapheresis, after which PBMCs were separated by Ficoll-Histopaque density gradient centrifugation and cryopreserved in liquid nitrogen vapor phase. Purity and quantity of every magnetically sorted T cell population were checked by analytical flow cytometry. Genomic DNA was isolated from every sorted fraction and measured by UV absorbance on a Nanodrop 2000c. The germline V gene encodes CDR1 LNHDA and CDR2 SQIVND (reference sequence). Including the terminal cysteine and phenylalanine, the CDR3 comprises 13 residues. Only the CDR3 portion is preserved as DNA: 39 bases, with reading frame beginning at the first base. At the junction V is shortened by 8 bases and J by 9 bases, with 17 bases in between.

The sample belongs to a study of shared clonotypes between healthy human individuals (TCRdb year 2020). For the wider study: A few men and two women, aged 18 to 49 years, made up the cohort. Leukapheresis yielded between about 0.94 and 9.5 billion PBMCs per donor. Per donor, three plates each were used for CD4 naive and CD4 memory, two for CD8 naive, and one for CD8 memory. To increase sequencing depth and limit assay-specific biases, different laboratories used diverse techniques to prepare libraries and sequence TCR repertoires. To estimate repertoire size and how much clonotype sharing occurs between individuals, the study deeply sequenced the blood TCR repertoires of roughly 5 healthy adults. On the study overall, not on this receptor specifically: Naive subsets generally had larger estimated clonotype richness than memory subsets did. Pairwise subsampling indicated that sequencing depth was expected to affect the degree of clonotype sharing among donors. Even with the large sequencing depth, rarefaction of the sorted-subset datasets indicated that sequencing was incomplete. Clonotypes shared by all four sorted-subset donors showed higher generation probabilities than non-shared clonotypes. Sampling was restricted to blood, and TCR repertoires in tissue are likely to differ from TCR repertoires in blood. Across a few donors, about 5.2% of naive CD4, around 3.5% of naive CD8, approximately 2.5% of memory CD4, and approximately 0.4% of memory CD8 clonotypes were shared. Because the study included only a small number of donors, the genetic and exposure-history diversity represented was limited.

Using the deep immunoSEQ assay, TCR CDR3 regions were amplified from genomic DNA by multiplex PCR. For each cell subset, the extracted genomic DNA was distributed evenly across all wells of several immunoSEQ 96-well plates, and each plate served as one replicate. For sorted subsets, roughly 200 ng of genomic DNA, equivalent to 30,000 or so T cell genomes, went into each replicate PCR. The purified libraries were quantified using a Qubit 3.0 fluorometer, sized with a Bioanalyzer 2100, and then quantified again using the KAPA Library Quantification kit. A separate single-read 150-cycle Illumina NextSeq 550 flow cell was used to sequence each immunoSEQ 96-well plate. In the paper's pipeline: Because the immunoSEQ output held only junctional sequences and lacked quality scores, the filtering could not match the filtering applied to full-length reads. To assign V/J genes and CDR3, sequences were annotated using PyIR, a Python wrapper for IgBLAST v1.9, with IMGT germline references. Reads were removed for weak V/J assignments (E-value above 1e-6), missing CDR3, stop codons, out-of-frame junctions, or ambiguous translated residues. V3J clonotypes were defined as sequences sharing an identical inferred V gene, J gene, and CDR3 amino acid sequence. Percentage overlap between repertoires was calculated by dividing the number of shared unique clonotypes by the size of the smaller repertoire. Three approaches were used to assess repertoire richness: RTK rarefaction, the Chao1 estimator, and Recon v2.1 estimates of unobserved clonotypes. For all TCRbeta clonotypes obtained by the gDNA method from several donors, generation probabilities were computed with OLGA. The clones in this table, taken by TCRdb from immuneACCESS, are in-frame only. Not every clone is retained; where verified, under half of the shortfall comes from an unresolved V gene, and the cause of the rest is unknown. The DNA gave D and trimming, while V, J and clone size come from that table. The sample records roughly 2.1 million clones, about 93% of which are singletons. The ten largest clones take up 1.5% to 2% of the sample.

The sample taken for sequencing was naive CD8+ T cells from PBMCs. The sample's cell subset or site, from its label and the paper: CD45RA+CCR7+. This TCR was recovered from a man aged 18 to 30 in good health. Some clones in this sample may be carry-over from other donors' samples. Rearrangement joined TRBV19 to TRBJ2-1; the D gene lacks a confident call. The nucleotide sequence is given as TGTGCCAGTCATGGTGGGCAGAGGCCTGAGCAGTTCTTC. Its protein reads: CASHGGQRPEQFF.